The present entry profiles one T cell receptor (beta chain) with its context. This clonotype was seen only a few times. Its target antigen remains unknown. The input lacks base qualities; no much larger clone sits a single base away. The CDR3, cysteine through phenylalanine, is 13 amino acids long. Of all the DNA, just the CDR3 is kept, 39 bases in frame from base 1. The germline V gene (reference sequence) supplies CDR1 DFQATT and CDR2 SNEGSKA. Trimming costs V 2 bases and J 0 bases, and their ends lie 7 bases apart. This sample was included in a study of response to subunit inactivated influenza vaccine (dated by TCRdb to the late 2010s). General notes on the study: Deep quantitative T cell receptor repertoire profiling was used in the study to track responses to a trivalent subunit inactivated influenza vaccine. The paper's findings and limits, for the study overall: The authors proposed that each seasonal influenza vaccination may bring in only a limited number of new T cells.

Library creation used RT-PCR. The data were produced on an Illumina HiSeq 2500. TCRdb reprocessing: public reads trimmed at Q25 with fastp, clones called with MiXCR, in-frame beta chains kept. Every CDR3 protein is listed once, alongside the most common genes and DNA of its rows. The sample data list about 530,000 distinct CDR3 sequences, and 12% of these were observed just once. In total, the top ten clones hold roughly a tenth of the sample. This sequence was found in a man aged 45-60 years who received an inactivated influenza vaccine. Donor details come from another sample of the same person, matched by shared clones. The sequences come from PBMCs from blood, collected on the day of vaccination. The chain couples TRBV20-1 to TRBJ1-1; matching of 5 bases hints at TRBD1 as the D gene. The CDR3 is CSARLRVNTEAFF. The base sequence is TGCAGTGCTAGACTCAGGGTGAACACTGAAGCTTTCTTT.